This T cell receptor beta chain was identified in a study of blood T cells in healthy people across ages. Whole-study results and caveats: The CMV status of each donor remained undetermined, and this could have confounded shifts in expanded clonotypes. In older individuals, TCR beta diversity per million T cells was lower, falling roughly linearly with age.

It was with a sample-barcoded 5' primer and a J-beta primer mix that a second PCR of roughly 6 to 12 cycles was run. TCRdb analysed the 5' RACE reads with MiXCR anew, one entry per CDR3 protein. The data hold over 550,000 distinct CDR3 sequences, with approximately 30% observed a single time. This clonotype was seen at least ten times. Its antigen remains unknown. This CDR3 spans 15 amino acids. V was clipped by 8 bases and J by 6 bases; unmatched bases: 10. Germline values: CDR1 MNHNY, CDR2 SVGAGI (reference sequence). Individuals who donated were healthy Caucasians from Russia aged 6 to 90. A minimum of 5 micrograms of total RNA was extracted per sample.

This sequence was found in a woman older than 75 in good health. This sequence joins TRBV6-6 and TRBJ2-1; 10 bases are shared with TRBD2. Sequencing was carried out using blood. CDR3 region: CASGTASGGPNEQFF. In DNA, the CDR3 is TGTGCCAGCGGAACCGCTAGCGGGGGTCCCAATGAGCAGTTCTTC.